This TCR beta chain appears in the sequencing data of a study of T-cell reconstitution after alpha-beta-depleted transplantation in children. Researchers prepared the TCRbeta library using unique molecular identifiers, the study reports. TCRdb reprocessed the PCR reads with MiXCR, giving one entry per CDR3 protein. Of about 280,000 distinct CDR3 sequences detected, roughly 11% appear once; the ten largest clones hold 23%. Whole-study findings and limits: At around two months after transplant, the alpha-beta T cells were reportedly derived from several hundred expanded clones that came from non-depleted graft cells.

This clonotype has a count of ten or more. Its matching antigen is unknown. In germline, CDR1 is SGHTA, CDR2 FQGNSA. There are 16 residues in the CDR3. After removal of 5 bases from V and 7 bases from J, the junction contained 7 bases not matched to a gene. The sequencing here drew on peripheral blood, taken 180 days after TCRalphabeta/CD19-depleted stem cell transplant. The TCR was taken from a male patient between 2 and 15 years old who had a stem cell transplant for chronic granulomatous disease, so the T cells may come from the graft donor. V and J are TRBV7-2 and TRBJ1-6; TRBD1 agrees at 11 bases. CDR3 protein: CASSPWTGGANSPLHF. The CDR3 coding sequence is TGTGCCAGCAGCCCTTGGACAGGGGGCGCAAATTCACCCCTCCACTTT.